The 26 T cell receptor beta chains presented below share a single source sample, sequenced in a study of blood T cell repertoires in COVID-19. Here immunoSEQ multiplex PCR was the method, and the copy in TCRdb shows in-frame clones only, minus some. The sample records 200,000 to 250,000 clones, 86% being singletons. The sample was PBMCs or T cells enriched from blood (not recorded which). The receptors were sampled from a woman in her forties with acute COVID-19.

V and J are TRBV27 and TRBJ1-2; a possible D gene is TRBD1 (6 bases). The germline CDR1 and CDR2 sequences are MNHEY and SMNVEV (reference sequence). Trimming left V 4 bases short and J 2 bases short, with 8 bases between. CDR3 length equals 13 residues. The CDR3 DNA follows: TGTGCCAGCAGTTACGGGACAAACTATGGCTACACCTTC. Translation: CASSYGTNYGYTF.

This rearrangement joins TRBV2 to TRBJ2-3; TRBD1 aligns across 7 bases. Germline CDR1 reads SNHLY; CDR2 reads FYNNEI. The CDR3 length is 14 residues. V lost 8 bases to trimming and J lost 2 bases; unmatched junction nucleotides: 7. As DNA, the CDR3 is TGTGCCAGCCTCCCGGGACAGTTCACAGATACGCAGTATTTT. It is translated as CASLPGQFTDTQYF. Looking up the rest from reference TRBV2 and TRBJ2-3 gives the full variable domain: EPEVTQTPSHQVTQMGQEVILRCVPISNHLYFYWYRQILGQKVEFLVSFYNNEISEKSEIFDDQFSVERPDGSNFTLKIRSTKLEDSAMYFCASLPGQFTDTQYFGPGTRLTVL.

The chain combines TRBV3-1 (or the pseudogene TRBV3-2) with TRBJ1-5; 8 bases are a match to TRBD1. The germline gives CDR1 LGHDT, CDR2 YNNKEL (reference sequence). V shed 4 bases, J shed 0 bases, and the junction held 5 bases outside the gene matches. The CDR3 spans 16 residues. CDR3 sequence reads: CASSLGTGYSNQPQHF. CDR3 nucleotides: TGTGCCAGCAGCCTAGGGACAGGATATAGCAATCAGCCCCAGCATTTT.

This rearrangement joins TRBV5-1 to TRBJ1-6; 10 bases map to TRBD1. Germline assignment: CDR1 SGHRS and CDR2 YFSETQ. CDR3 length equals 16 residues. V shed 3 bases, J shed 8 bases, and the junction held 8 bases outside the gene matches. The CDR3 sequence is CASSSDPGTGDSPLHF. Here the CDR3 DNA reads TGCGCCAGCAGCTCTGACCCCGGGACAGGGGATTCACCCCTCCACTTT.

This chain connects TRBV7-8 to TRBJ2-1; 9 nucleotides agree with TRBD2. V lost 1 base, J lost 5 bases, and 9 bases stayed unmatched. Per germline, CDR1 SGHVS and CDR2 FQNEAQ. The CDR3 contains 17 residues. The CDR3 bases are TGTGCCAGCAGCTTAGGTGAGCGGGGGGTGTCCAACAATGAGCAGTTCTTC. Translation gives CASSLGERGVSNNEQFF.

The J gene is TRBJ1-5, the V gene TRBV15, with D uncertain. The V end lost 3 bases, the J end lost 4 bases, and 10 bases lay between the germline ends. The CDR3 totals 14 residues. CDR1 and CDR2 from the germline V gene are LNHNV and YYDKDF (reference sequence). For the CDR3, the DNA is TGTGCCACCAGCAGGGAGGTGAGAAATCAGCCCCAGCATTTT. It translates to CATSREVRNQPQHF.

The CDR3 sequence: CASRGGGASGNTIYF. CDR3 DNA sequence: TGTGCCAGCCGGGGCGGGGGGGCATCTGGAAACACCATATATTTT. This chain connects TRBV19 to TRBJ1-3; tentative D call: TRBD1 (6 bases). Germline assignment: CDR1 LNHDA and CDR2 SQIVND (reference sequence). This CDR3 has 15 amino acids. Trimming pared 9 bases from V and 1 base from J, leaving 16 bases between.

The chain employs TRBV5-6 and TRBJ2-3; a possible D gene is TRBD1 (6 bases). Per germline, CDR1 SGHDT and CDR2 YYEEEE. This CDR3 has 14 residues. The V end lost 3 bases, the J end lost 2 bases, and 10 bases lay between the germline ends. The CDR3 DNA sequence: TGTGCCAGCAGCTATGGACAGACCACAGATACGCAGTATTTT. Translation gives CASSYGQTTDTQYF.

This clone was observed once. This rearrangement joins TRBV12-5 to TRBJ1-5, with TRBD1 identical over 7 bases. The CDR3 totals 20 residues. The V and J ends lost 3 bases and 1 base, in that order; junction bases with no gene match: 18. Germline values: CDR1 LGHNT, CDR2 FRNRAP. The CDR3 is CASGFDNPRDSSRSNQPQHF. Written as DNA, the CDR3 is TGTGCTAGTGGTTTCGATAACCCCCGGGACAGTTCTAGGAGCAATCAGCCCCAGCATTTT.

A few counts support this clone. The J gene is TRBJ2-3, the V gene TRBV11-2, with 10 nucleotides matching TRBD2. CDR3 size: 13 residues. Trimming removed 5 bases from V and 8 bases from J; junction bases left unmatched: 4. Germline assignment: CDR1 SGHAT and CDR2 FQNNGV. The CDR3 DNA reads TGTGCCAGCAGCACACTAGCGGGAAGTACGCAGTATTTT. Translation: CASSTLAGSTQYF.

V and J are TRBV3-1 (or the pseudogene TRBV3-2) and TRBJ1-4; maybe TRBD1 (6 bases). The germline V and J ends were trimmed by 5 bases and 8 bases, with 12 bases remaining between them. The CDR3 has 13 residues. CDR1 is LGHDT, CDR2 YNNKEL, per germline (reference sequence). The CDR3 DNA sequence: TGTGCCAGCAGCACCGGGACATGGGAAAAACTGTTTTTT. It codes for CASSTGTWEKLFF.

This chain joins TRBV5-1 and TRBJ1-1; possible D gene TRBD1, 6 bases. The CDR3 is made up of 14 amino acids. Germline V CDR1 and CDR2: SGHRS, YFSETQ. With 4 bases removed from V and 1 base from J, the gap between germline ends came to 11 bases. For the CDR3, the DNA is TGCGCCAGCAGCGTGTCGACAGGGAACACTGAAGCTTTCTTT. As protein: CASSVSTGNTEAFF.

The chain links TRBV9 to TRBJ2-3, with TRBD1 as a possible D gene (6 bases). The germline CDR1 and CDR2 sequences are SGDLS and YYNGEE. Trimming stripped 3 bases from V and 5 bases from J, with 7 bases between. The CDR3 covers 12 residues. CDR3 amino acids: CASSAQGDTQYF. The CDR3 nucleotides are TGTGCCAGCAGCGCACAGGGAGATACGCAGTATTTT.

This rearrangement joins TRBV9 to TRBJ2-3; a possible D gene is TRBD1 (6 bases). Trimming stripped 4 bases from V and 5 bases from J, with 17 bases between. The CDR3 runs 15 residues. Germline CDR1 SGDLS, CDR2 YYNGEE. CDR3 nucleotides: TGTGCCAGCAGCTCACGGACAGTTCGGGAAGATACGCAGTATTTT. This sequence encodes CASSSRTVREDTQYF.

This chain connects TRBV19 to TRBJ1-1; no clear D gene. The CDR3 runs 15 residues. Germline values: CDR1 LNHDA, CDR2 SQIVND (reference sequence). Trimming took 7 bases from V and 1 from J, leaving 16 bases between them. CDR3 amino acids: CASNVGGRTNTEAFF. CDR3 nucleotides: TGTGCCAGTAACGTTGGAGGGCGGACGAACACTGAAGCTTTCTTT.

V is TRBV9 and J is TRBJ2-3; 9 bases agree with TRBD1. Germline assignment: CDR1 SGDLS and CDR2 YYNGEE. The CDR3 totals 14 residues. V gave up 2 bases and J gave up 5 bases; unmatched junction bases: 3. CDR3 loop: CASSVGQGGDTQYF. DNA of the CDR3: TGTGCCAGCAGCGTGGGACAGGGAGGAGATACGCAGTATTTT. The full variable domain, with the rest looked up from reference TRBV9 and TRBJ2-3, is DSGVTQTPKHLITATGQRVTLRCSPRSGDLSVYWYQQSLDQGLQFLIQYYNGEERAKGNILERFSAQQFPDLHSELNLSSLELGDSALYFCASSVGQGGDTQYFGPGTRLTVL.

The chain uses TRBV18 and TRBJ1-1; D perhaps matches TRBD1 (5 bases). The CDR3 consists of 12 residues. V was cut by 4 bases and J by 5 bases, with 8 bases left in between. CDR1 and CDR2 from the germline V gene are KGHSH and LQKENI. This CDR3 reads CASSRGRTEAFF. The CDR3 DNA is TGTGCCAGCTCACGGGGGAGGACTGAAGCTTTCTTT.

The rearrangement joins TRBV7-3 to TRBJ1-1; 7 nucleotides match TRBD1. Germline V gives CDR1 SGHTA, CDR2 FQGTGA. The CDR3 sequence is 13 residues long. The junction had 4 bases not matched to a gene; V was cut back by 3 bases and J by 6 bases. The chain's CDR3 is CASSLDRISEAFF. In DNA, the CDR3 is TGTGCCAGCAGCTTGGACAGGATCTCTGAAGCTTTCTTT. The whole variable domain, remainder taken from reference TRBV7-3 and TRBJ1-1, is GAGVSQTPSNKVTEKGKYVELRCDPISGHTALYWYRQSLGQGPEFLIYFQGTGAADDSGLPNDRFFAVRPEGSVSTLKIQRTERGDSAVYLCASSLDRISEAFFGQGTRLTVV.

This clone is a singleton in its sample. CDR3 sequence reads: CASSYPGTGVYGYTF. The CDR3 bases are TGTGCCAGCAGTTACCCGGGGACTGGGGTCTATGGCTACACCTTC. The chain combines TRBV6-5 with TRBJ1-2, with a weak D call TRBD1 (5 bases). Per germline, CDR1 MNHEY and CDR2 SVGAGI. CDR3 length equals 15 residues. V dropped 2 bases and J dropped 4 bases, with 14 bases sitting between them.

This clone has a single count. The chain couples TRBV7-2 to TRBJ2-3, with TRBD2 identical over 9 bases. This CDR3 contains 15 residues. CDR1 is SGHTA and CDR2 is FQGNSA in the germline V gene. V was pared by 1 base and J by 3 bases, with 2 bases of the junction left unmatched. CDR3 region: CASSLGAGGTDTQYF. The CDR3 region has the DNA TGTGCCAGCAGCTTAGGAGCGGGAGGTACAGATACGCAGTATTTT.

The chain employs TRBV12-3 or TRBV12-4 and TRBJ1-1, with a tentative D call TRBD1 (6 bases). CDR3 length: 13 amino acids. The germline V and J ends were trimmed by 9 bases and 3 bases, with 14 bases remaining between them. The CDR3 loop is CASYRERDTEAFF. CDR3 DNA sequence: TGTGCCAGTTACAGGGAGAGAGACACTGAAGCTTTCTTT.

The V and J genes are TRBV2 and TRBJ1-1; tentative D call: TRBD1 (5 bases). CDR1 SNHLY and CDR2 FYNNEI come from the germline V gene. The length of the CDR3 is 15 residues. V lost 8 bases and J 3 bases, leaving 19 bases between the germline ends. The CDR3 protein is CASGIWGGSYTEAFF. CDR3 DNA sequence: TGTGCCAGCGGTATCTGGGGCGGTAGCTACACTGAAGCTTTCTTT.

The V gene is TRBV7-9, the J gene TRBJ1-6; 8 positions agree with TRBD1. The V gene's germline CDR1 is SEHNR and CDR2 FQNEAQ (reference sequence). CDR3 length equals 14 residues. V trimming: 6 bases; J trimming: 10 bases; junction bases outside the gene matches: 8. The CDR3 reads CASRLDRGGSPLHF. As DNA, the CDR3 is TGTGCCAGCAGACTAGACAGGGGCGGGTCACCCCTCCACTTT.

The chain couples TRBV15 to TRBJ1-1; D is perhaps TRBD1 (6 bases). The CDR3 extends over 12 amino acids. Germline values: CDR1 LNHNV, CDR2 YYDKDF (reference sequence). The V gene lost 2 bases and the J gene lost 5 bases, with 6 bases spanning the gap. The CDR3 bases are TGTGCCACCAGCAGACAGGGGACTGAAGCTTTCTTT. This encodes CATSRQGTEAFF.

The genes are TRBV5-1 and TRBJ1-2; the D gene is possibly TRBD1 (5 bases). V was clipped by 1 base and J by 4 bases, with 11 bases between them. The germline CDR1 and CDR2 sequences are SGHRS and YFSETQ. This CDR3 is built from 14 residues. The CDR3 protein is CASSLSGDFYGYTF. CDR3 bases: TGCGCCAGCAGCTTGTCGGGGGATTTCTATGGCTACACCTTC.

The chain links TRBV6-5 to TRBJ1-1; 7 bases match TRBD1. Looked up from germline, CDR1 is MNHEY and CDR2 is SVGAGI. J lost 5 bases, V lost 6 bases, and 15 bases had no gene match. This CDR3 has 16 residues. The CDR3 protein is CASSYQTGLVYTEAFF. The CDR3 region has the DNA TGTGCCAGCAGCTACCAGACAGGGCTCGTATATACTGAAGCTTTCTTT.